This TCR beta chain was profiled in a study of shared clonotypes between healthy human individuals. Study-wide results and limits: Even with large depth, rarefaction showed that sorted-subset sequencing was incomplete. In this cohort, only blood was sampled, and tissue repertoires likely differ.

Trimming cost V 4 bases and J 4 bases; bases outside gene matches: 5. Germline V lookup: CDR1 MNHEY, CDR2 SMNVEV (reference sequence). The CDR3 spans 15 residues. Turning to this clone: Its antigen remains unidentified.

Generated by immunoSEQ multiplex PCR, the TCRdb table keeps only in-frame clones and is missing some. The sample contains millions of clones, approximately 95% of which appear only once. This TCR came from a man aged 18 to 29 in good health. Some clones in this sample may be carry-over from other donors' samples. Sequencing used naive CD4+ T cells from PBMCs. The sample's subset: CD45RA+ positively selected. The V call is TRBV27, the J call TRBJ2-7; 12 nucleotides line up with TRBD1. CDR3 amino acids: CASSWDRGRTYEQYF. The CDR3 region has the DNA TGTGCCAGCAGTTGGGACAGGGGGCGGACTTACGAGCAGTACTTC.